The text below deals with one T cell receptor beta chain. Its antigen is unidentified. The sample belongs to a study of T-cell reconstitution after alpha-beta-depleted transplantation in children. The trim removed 10 bases at V and 8 bases at J, leaving 7 bases unmatched. The CDR3 contains 13 residues. Germline lookup yields CDR1 SNHLY and CDR2 FYNNEI. Construction of the TCRbeta library involved unique molecular identifiers. TCRdb re-called the PCR reads through MiXCR, storing one row per CDR3 protein. Of about 1,000,000 distinct CDR3 sequences listed, roughly 31% are singletons. The study's findings and limits: It was surviving recipient T cells and thymic progenitors that gave some patients high TCRbeta diversity at day 60.

The chain links TRBV2 to TRBJ2-1, with 11 bases fitting TRBD1. The receptor's source is a boy under two years old who had a stem cell transplant for SCID, so the T cells may come from the graft donor. The sequencing used PBMCs, mostly from graft donor cells, collected 360 days after TCRalphabeta/CD19-depleted stem cell transplant. This CDR3 reads CATGTGGPDEQFF. Written as DNA, the CDR3 is TGTGCCACCGGGACAGGGGGGCCGGATGAGCAGTTCTTC.